This T cell receptor (beta chain) was recorded in a study of CD8 T cells in Susac syndrome. On the study more broadly: Clinically active disease was present in about 6 of the sequenced Susac syndrome patients. About 8 of these patients were in remission. When their blood was taken, patients with Susac syndrome were therapy-naive, taking corticosteroids, or taking intravenous immunoglobulin alone.

An amount of RNA that ranged from about 0.45 to 1 ug was reverse transcribed with random hexamers. MiXCR was run by TCRdb on the immunoSEQ multiplex PCR reads, yielding one entry per CDR3 protein. The table lists approximately 190,000 distinct CDR3 sequences, 91% of them singletons. About this clonotype itself: Its antigen is still unknown.

Sequencing of TCR beta was carried out in blood CD8+ and CD4+ T cells. The CDR3 consists of 18 residues. V dropped 4 bases and J dropped 4 bases, with 26 bases sitting between them. From germline, CDR1 is SEHNR and CDR2 FQNEAQ (reference sequence). Regarding the study as a whole: Expansion of clones was not seen in the CD4+ T cell repertoires of Susac syndrome.

Sequencing was carried out using CD4+ T cells from PBMCs. V is TRBV7-9 and J is TRBJ2-7, with D possibly being TRBD1 (7 bases). This receptor was obtained from a human donor with Susac syndrome. CDR3 nucleotides: TGTGCCAGCAGCTCGCTTAGAGGGCCACAGGGGAGGTCGTACGAGCAGTACTTC. Translating gives CASSSLRGPQGRSYEQYF.